Following are 13 T cell receptor beta chains from one sample sequenced in a study of blood T cell repertoires in COVID-19. TCRdb's table, derived via immunoSEQ multiplex PCR, lists solely in-frame clones and lacks some. The sample lists 250,000 or so clones, about four fifths occurring once. The sample consisted of peripheral blood. The receptors derive from a woman aged 18 to 35 with acute or convalescent COVID-19.

The sample holds one count of this clone. This rearrangement joins TRBV27 to TRBJ2-3, with 14 bases aligning to TRBD2. The CDR3 is 18 amino acids. V dropped 0 bases and J dropped 8; count of bases not matched to a gene: 10. Germline CDR1 MNHEY, CDR2 SMNVEV (reference sequence). In DNA, the CDR3 is TGTGCCAGCAGTTTATCGAGACTAGCGGGAGGGGTCAGGGGTACGCAGTATTTT. Protein: CASSLSRLAGGVRGTQYF.

The gene calls are TRBV5-1 and TRBJ2-1; 7 positions match TRBD2. J lost 8 bases, V lost 4 bases, and 9 bases had no gene match. The CDR3 contains 14 residues. The V gene's germline CDR1 is SGHRS and CDR2 YFSETQ. The CDR3 DNA reads as TGCGCCAGCAGCCCAGCGGGACCTGGCGATGAGCAGTTCTTC. Translated: CASSPAGPGDEQFF.

The gene calls are TRBV5-4 and TRBJ1-1; 8 bases fit TRBD1. This CDR3 spans 16 amino acids. CDR1 SGHNT and CDR2 YYREEE come from the germline V gene (reference sequence). Trimming at V came to 4 bases and at J to 4 bases, leaving 12 bases not matched to a gene. The CDR3 is CASSEGPDRAGTEAFF. The CDR3, as DNA: TGTGCCAGCAGCGAGGGGCCGGACAGGGCGGGCACTGAAGCTTTCTTT.

This sequence joins TRBV6-2 or TRBV6-3 and TRBJ2-7; 9 bases map to TRBD1. The CDR3 spans 16 residues. Germline-derived CDR1 and CDR2 are MNHEY and SVGEGT. V lost 4 bases and J lost 3; bases outside the gene matches: 10. CDR3 protein: CASSSPGTGYVYEQYF. The CDR3 DNA reads TGTGCCAGCAGTTCCCCCGGGACAGGGTATGTCTACGAGCAGTACTTC.

The rearrangement links TRBV5-1 to TRBJ1-6; D not resolved. CDR1 is SGHRS, CDR2 YFSETQ, per germline. V lost 3 bases and J lost 8, with 15 bases in between. The CDR3 loop spans 15 amino acids. The CDR3 protein is CASSYRTGLDSPLHF. In nucleotides, the CDR3 is TGCGCCAGCAGCTACCGGACTGGACTAGATTCACCCCTCCACTTT. Together with reference TRBV5-1 and TRBJ1-6, the CDR3 gives the full variable domain: KAGVTQTPRYLIKTRGQQVTLSCSPISGHRSVSWYQQTPGQGLQFLFEYFSETQRNKGNFPGRFSGRQFSNSRSEMNVSTLELGDSALYLCASSYRTGLDSPLHFGNGTRLTVT.

As regards this clone: Other DNA sequences within the sample encode an identical CDR3. The chain links TRBV18 to TRBJ2-3, with D uncertain. The CDR3 loop spans 14 amino acids. Trimming cost V 0 bases and J 4 bases, with 8 bases left between them. Germline V gene sequence: CDR1 KGHSH, CDR2 LQKENI. Here the CDR3 reads CASSPPSSADTQYF. Written as DNA, the CDR3 is TGTGCCAGCTCACCACCGAGTTCCGCAGATACGCAGTATTTT.

The V and J genes are TRBV2 and TRBJ1-4; D possibly corresponds to TRBD1 (6 bases). V shed 3 bases and J shed 0 bases, with 14 bases lying between them. Germline V gene sequence: CDR1 SNHLY, CDR2 FYNNEI. The CDR3 extends over 17 amino acids. The CDR3 is CASSDRGAYATNEKLFF. The CDR3 nucleotides read TGTGCCAGCAGTGATCGGGGGGCCTATGCAACTAATGAAAAACTGTTTTTT.

The chain links TRBV6-6 to TRBJ2-3; D is uncertain. Deletions cut 2 bases from V and 0 bases from J, with 3 bases between. The CDR3 is 13 residues long. CDR1 MNHNY and CDR2 SVGAGI come from the germline V gene (reference sequence). The CDR3 spells CASSYPSTDTQYF. The DNA for the CDR3 is TGTGCCAGCAGTTACCCGAGCACAGATACGCAGTATTTT.

The chain employs TRBV7-2 and TRBJ2-3, with D possibly matching TRBD2 (6 bases). The length of the CDR3 is 14 residues. Trimming left V 8 bases short and J 0 bases short, with 12 bases between. Germline V lookup: CDR1 SGHTA, CDR2 FQGNSA. The chain's CDR3 is CASAGTYSTDTQYF. The CDR3 DNA reads as TGTGCCAGCGCGGGGACGTACAGCACAGATACGCAGTATTTT.

This chain uses TRBV27 with TRBJ1-1, with a possible D match to TRBD1 (6 bases). Germline V gene lookup returns CDR1 MNHEY and CDR2 SMNVEV (reference sequence). Trimming removed 5 bases from V and 8 bases from J, with 15 bases in between. This CDR3 is 13 amino acids long. In DNA, the CDR3 is TGTGCCAGCAGTCAGTCGGACAGCGCCGAAGCTTTCTTT. Translated: CASSQSDSAEAFF.

CDR3 sequence reads: CASRPGTPQGYTF. In DNA form, the CDR3 reads TGTGCCAGCAGACCAGGGACTCCACAGGGCTACACCTTC. This sequence joins TRBV5-6 and TRBJ1-2, with D perhaps matching TRBD1 (5 bases). V dropped 5 bases and J dropped 8 bases, with 16 bases sitting between them. Germline CDR1 is SGHDT and CDR2 is YYEEEE. CDR3 length equals 13 residues.

The J gene is TRBJ2-7, the V gene TRBV19; 12 bases agree with TRBD1. The junction had 4 bases not matched to a gene; V was cut back by 6 bases and J by 4 bases. The germline gives CDR1 LNHDA, CDR2 SQIVND (reference sequence). The CDR3 is 14 amino acids. CDR3 protein: CASRPGQGAYEQYF. The CDR3 DNA follows: TGTGCCAGTAGGCCGGGACAGGGGGCTTACGAGCAGTACTTC. Complete variable domain (other parts from reference TRBV19 and TRBJ2-7): DGGITQSPKYLFRKEGQNVTLSCEQNLNHDAMYWYRQDPGQGLRLIYYSQIVNDFQKGDIAEGYSVSREKKESFPLTVTSAQKNPTAFYLCASRPGQGAYEQYFGPGTRLTVT.

There are a few counts of this clone. The V call is TRBV28, the J call TRBJ2-5; maybe TRBD2 (5 bases). Trimming pared 5 bases from V and 3 bases from J, leaving 16 bases between. The germline V gene encodes CDR1 MDHEN and CDR2 SYDVKM. This CDR3 is built from 15 residues. CDR3 bases: TGTGCCAGCAGTCCCGCGTGGATGGGAGAAGAGACCCAGTACTTC. This translates into CASSPAWMGEETQYF.